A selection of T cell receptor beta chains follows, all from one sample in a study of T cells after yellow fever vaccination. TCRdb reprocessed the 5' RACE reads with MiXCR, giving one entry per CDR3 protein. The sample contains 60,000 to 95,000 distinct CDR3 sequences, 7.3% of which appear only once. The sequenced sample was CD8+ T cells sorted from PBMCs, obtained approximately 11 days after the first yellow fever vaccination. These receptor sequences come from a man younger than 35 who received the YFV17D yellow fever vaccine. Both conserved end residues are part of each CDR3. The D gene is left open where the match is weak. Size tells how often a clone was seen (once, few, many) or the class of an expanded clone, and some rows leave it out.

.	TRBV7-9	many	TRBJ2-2	TGTGCCAGCAGACCGACAGGGAACACCGGGGAGCTGTTTTTT	CASRPTGNTGELFF
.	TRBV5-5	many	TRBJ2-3	TGTGCCAGCAGCTTGGCCACGTTGGATACGCAGTATTTT	CASSLATLDTQYF
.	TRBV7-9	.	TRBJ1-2	TGTGCCAGCAGCTGGGCGGCGGCAGCGGCCGAGGGTGGCTACACCTTC	CASSWAAAAAEGGYTF
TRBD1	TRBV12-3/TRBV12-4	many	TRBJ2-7	TGTGCCAGCAGCCAGACGGGACAGGGCTACGAGCAGTACTTC	CASSQTGQGYEQYF
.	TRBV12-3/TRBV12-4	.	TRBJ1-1	TGTGCCTTCAGTTACCTCGGGGGGGGCGAGGGAAACACTGAAGCTTTCTTT	CAFSYLGGGEGNTEAFF
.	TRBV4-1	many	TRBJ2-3	TGCGCCAGCGGAGCTACAGATACGCAGTATTTT	CASGATDTQYF
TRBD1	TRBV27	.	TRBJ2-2	TGTGCCAGCAAGCTCCGACAGGGGTACACCGGGGAGCTGTTTTTT	CASKLRQGYTGELFF
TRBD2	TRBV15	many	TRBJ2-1	TGTGCCGCGGGGGGAAACGATGAGCAGTTCTTC	CAAGGNDEQFF
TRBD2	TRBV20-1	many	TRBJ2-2	TGCAGTGCAAGACTAGCGGGGGGGCCCGTGGAGCTGTTTTTT	CSARLAGGPVELFF
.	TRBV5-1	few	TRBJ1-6	TGCGCCAGCAGCCAAAGCTCCGGGCCCCTCCACTTT	CASSQSSGPLHF
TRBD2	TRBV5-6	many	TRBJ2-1	TGTGCCAGCAGCAAAGCCGGGACTAGCTCGGGGAAGCAGTTCTTC	CASSKAGTSSGKQFF
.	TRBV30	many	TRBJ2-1	TGTGCCTGGCACTCGACAGTTCGGCAGTTCTTC	CAWHSTVRQFF
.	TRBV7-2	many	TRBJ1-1	TGTGCCAGCAGCTTGGACCGCACTGAAGCTTTCTTT	CASSLDRTEAFF
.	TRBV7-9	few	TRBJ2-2	TGTGCCAGCAGCCCCGAGGGGTCGAAAATCCCCGGGGAGCTGTTTTTT	CASSPEGSKIPGELFF
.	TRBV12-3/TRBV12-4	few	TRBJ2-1	TGTGCCAGCAGTTTAGTTATCGCCAGTTACAATGAGCAGTTCTTC	CASSLVIASYNEQFF
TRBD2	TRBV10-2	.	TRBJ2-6	TGCGCCAGCAGTGGTGGGGGGACTAACTCTGGGGCCAACGTCCTGACTTTC	CASSGGGTNSGANVLTF
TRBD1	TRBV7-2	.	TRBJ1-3	TGTGCCAGCAGCTTGACCAGGGGGCATGATGGAAACACCATATATTTT	CASSLTRGHDGNTIYF
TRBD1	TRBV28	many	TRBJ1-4	TGTGCCAGCAGTTTGAGACAGGGGCCTTCACTTGAAAAACTGTTTTTT	CASSLRQGPSLEKLFF
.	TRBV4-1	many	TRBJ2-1	TGCGCCAGCAGTCTACGCGGTAGTCTTAATGAGCAGTTCTTC	CASSLRGSLNEQFF
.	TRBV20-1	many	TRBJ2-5	TGCAGGGGGGACCTTAGGGAGACCCAGTACTTC	CRGDLRETQYF
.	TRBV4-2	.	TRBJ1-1	TGTGCCAGCAGCCAAGATTGGCTGCTGAACACTGAAGCTTTCTTT	CASSQDWLLNTEAFF
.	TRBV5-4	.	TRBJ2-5	TGTGCCAACTCCCGGGACTTGGAAGAGACCCAGTACTTC	CANSRDLEETQYF
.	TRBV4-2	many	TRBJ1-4	TGTGCCAGCAGCCAAGATCCGACCTCTCTCGAAAAACTGTTTTTT	CASSQDPTSLEKLFF
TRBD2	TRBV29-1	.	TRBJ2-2	TGCAGCGTTCCTAGCGGGTACGGGGAGCTGTTTTTT	CSVPSGYGELFF
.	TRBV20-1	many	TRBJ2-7	TGCAGTGCTAGAGGGCCCAGCTCCTACGAGCAGTACTTC	CSARGPSSYEQYF
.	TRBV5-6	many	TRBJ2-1	TGTGCCAGCAGCTTGGGGAGTGAGCAGTTCTTC	CASSLGSEQFF
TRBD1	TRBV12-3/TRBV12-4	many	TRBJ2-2	TGTGCCATAGGACAGGCGAACACCGGGGAGCTGTTTTTT	CAIGQANTGELFF
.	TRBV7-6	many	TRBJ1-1	TGTGCCAGCAGCCTTGCCGGGGGGCACACTGAAGCTTTCTTT	CASSLAGGHTEAFF
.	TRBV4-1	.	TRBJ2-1	TGCGCCATCAGCCAAGTGGGGCCCCTTAGCGGCTCCTACAATGAGCAGTTCTTC	CAISQVGPLSGSYNEQFF
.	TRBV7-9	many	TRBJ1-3	TGTGCCAGCAGCTTAGCGGGGTCTGGAAACACCATATATTTT	CASSLAGSGNTIYF
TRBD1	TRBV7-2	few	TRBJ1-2	TGTGCCAGCACCCCCACCCCGGGACAGCAACATATTTTTAACTATGGCTACACCTTC	CASTPTPGQQHIFNYGYTF
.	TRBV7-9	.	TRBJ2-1	TGTGCCAGCAGCTTCCCAAGAGGGCTAGCCCTGAATGAGCAGTTCTTC	CASSFPRGLALNEQFF
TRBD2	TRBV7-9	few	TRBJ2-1	TGTGCCAGCAGCCCTAGCGGGGGACCCTCCTACAATGAGCAGTTCTTC	CASSPSGGPSYNEQFF
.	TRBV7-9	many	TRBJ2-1	TGTGCCAGCAGCCCTCGGGCCTTCGAGCAGTTCTTC	CASSPRAFEQFF
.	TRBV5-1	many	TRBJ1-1	TGCGCCAGCAGCCCTGCATGGGGGACTGAAGCTTTCTTT	CASSPAWGTEAFF
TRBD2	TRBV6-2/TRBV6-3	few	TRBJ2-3	TGTGCCAGCAGTTACTCCGGGACTAGCGGGGGGAACACAGATACGCAGTATTTT	CASSYSGTSGGNTDTQYF
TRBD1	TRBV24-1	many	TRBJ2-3	TGTGCCACCAGTGAAACCACAGGGGACAGAGATACGCAGTATTTT	CATSETTGDRDTQYF
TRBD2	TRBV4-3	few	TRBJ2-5	TGCGCCAGCAGCCGGGAAGCGGGGGGCCTGGAGACCCAGTACTTC	CASSREAGGLETQYF
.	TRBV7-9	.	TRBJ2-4	TGTGCCAGCAGCTTAGTGGCGGGTGAGAAAAACATTCAGTACTTC	CASSLVAGEKNIQYF
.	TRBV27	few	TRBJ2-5	TGTGCCAGCAGCCGATCGAGGACTGGGCTCCACGGGACCCAGTACTTC	CASSRSRTGLHGTQYF
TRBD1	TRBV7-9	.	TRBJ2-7	TGTGCCAGCAGCGGGGACAGTGCCTACGAGCAGTACTTC	CASSGDSAYEQYF
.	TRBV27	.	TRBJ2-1	TGTGCCAGTCAGAAGCCGCGGAGCCCGTACAATGAGCAGTTCTTC	CASQKPRSPYNEQFF
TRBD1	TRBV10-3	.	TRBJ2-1	TGTGCCATCAGTGAGTCTTTGGGGACAGGGAGCGATGAGCAGTTCTTC	CAISESLGTGSDEQFF
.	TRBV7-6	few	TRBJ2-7	TGTGCCAGCAGCCCCCGGGTCGGATCGAGCGAGCAGTACTTC	CASSPRVGSSEQYF
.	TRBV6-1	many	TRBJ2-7	TGTGCCAGCAGTCTCGGGGGACAGAGAGCCTACGAGCAGTACTTC	CASSLGGQRAYEQYF
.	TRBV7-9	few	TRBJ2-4	TGTGCCAGCAGCGCGGGCAGGGTAGACATTCAGTACTTC	CASSAGRVDIQYF